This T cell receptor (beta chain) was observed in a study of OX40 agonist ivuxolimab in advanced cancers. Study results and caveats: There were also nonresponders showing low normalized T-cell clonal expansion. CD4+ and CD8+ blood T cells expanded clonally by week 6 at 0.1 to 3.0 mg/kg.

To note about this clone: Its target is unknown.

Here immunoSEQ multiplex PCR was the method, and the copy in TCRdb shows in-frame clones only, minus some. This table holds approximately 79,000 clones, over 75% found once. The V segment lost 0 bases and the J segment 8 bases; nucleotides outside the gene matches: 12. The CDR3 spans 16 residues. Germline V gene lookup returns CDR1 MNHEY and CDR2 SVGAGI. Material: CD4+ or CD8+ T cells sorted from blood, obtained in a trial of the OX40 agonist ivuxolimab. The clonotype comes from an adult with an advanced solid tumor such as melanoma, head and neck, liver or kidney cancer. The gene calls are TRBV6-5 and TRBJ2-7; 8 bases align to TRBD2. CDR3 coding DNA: TGTGCCAGCAGTTACTCACGGAGCGGGGGTGGGTACAAGCAGTACTTC. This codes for CASSYSRSGGGYKQYF.